The next 10 T cell receptor beta chains were all read from a single sample in a study of blood T cells in healthy people across ages. Primed by a sample-barcoded 5' primer and a J-beta primer mix, a second PCR proceeded for 7 to 11 cycles. One entry per CDR3 protein results from TCRdb running MiXCR on the 5' RACE reads. Of approximately 1.5 million distinct CDR3 sequences in the sample, approximately 43% were seen once. The sequenced material came from blood. These receptors all stem from a woman between 18 and 29 years old in good health.

This clonotype was observed at least ten times. The chain carries TRBV29-1 and TRBJ2-5, with TRBD1 matching 10 bases. V was clipped by 8 bases and J by 5 bases; unmatched bases: 5. The CDR3 consists of 12 residues. The V gene's germline CDR1 is SQVTM and CDR2 ANQGSEA. The CDR3 DNA reads as TGCAGCTCCGGACAGGGGGTCGAGACCCAGTACTTC. This gives the protein CSSGQGVETQYF.

The J gene is TRBJ1-2, the V gene TRBV9; 7 bases agree with TRBD1. CDR1 is SGDLS, CDR2 YYNGEE, per germline. The CDR3 runs to 14 residues. The V gene end was trimmed by 2 bases and the J gene end by 6 bases; junction bases not matched to a gene: 7. CDR3 nucleotides: TGTGCCAGCAGCGTGACAAGGACAGGAGATGGCTACACCTTC. It yields the protein CASSVTRTGDGYTF.

The chain uses TRBV4-1 and TRBJ1-1; D is perhaps TRBD1 (5 bases). Germline CDR1 is MGHRA and CDR2 is YSYEKL. V lost 1 base and J 8 bases, leaving 26 bases between the germline ends. The CDR3 runs to 18 residues. The CDR3 region has the DNA TGCGCCAGCAGCCAAGGCAGACTAAGCAGGGTCGGAGGCGGAGAAGCTTTCTTT. Translation gives CASSQGRLSRVGGGEAFF.

This clonotype appeared a few times. The chain uses TRBV4-3 and TRBJ2-4; a weak D match, TRBD2 (5 bases). Between the trimmed V and J ends, which lost 6 bases and 0 bases, there was a span of 9 bases. Per the germline V gene, CDR1 is LGHNA and CDR2 is YSLEER. The CDR3 has 14 amino acids. The CDR3 DNA sequence: TGCGCCAGCAGTCGGGGAGTAGCCAAAAACATTCAGTACTTC. This translates into CASSRGVAKNIQYF.

This chain uses TRBV6-2 or TRBV6-3 with TRBJ1-1; D perhaps matches TRBD1 (6 bases). This CDR3 region has 15 residues. Germline loops: CDR1 MNHEY, CDR2 SVGEGT. V shed 7 bases and J shed 4 bases, with 19 bases lying between them. In DNA, the CDR3 is TGTGCCAGCACCTGGCCTCCAGGGGAGGGCACTGAAGCTTTCTTT. This sequence encodes CASTWPPGEGTEAFF.

This clonotype has only a few counts. V gene TRBV25-1 combines with J gene TRBJ1-5; D remains ambiguous. Germline assignment: CDR1 MGHDK and CDR2 SYGVNS. This CDR3 is built from 17 residues. V gave up 2 bases and J gave up 0 bases, with 14 bases separating them. This CDR3 is CASSERRKTDSNQPQHF. The CDR3 DNA reads as TGTGCCAGCAGTGAAAGGAGGAAAACCGATAGCAATCAGCCCCAGCATTTT.

This CDR3 reads CASSQDLGDNNEQFF. Here the CDR3 DNA reads TGCGCCAGCAGCCAAGATCTAGGGGACAACAATGAGCAGTTCTTC. The chain is built from TRBV4-3 and TRBJ2-1; D is perhaps TRBD1 (6 bases). The V and J ends lost 0 bases and 5 bases respectively, with 11 bases between them. This CDR3 spans 15 amino acids. The germline CDR1 and CDR2 sequences are LGHNA and YSLEER.

V and J are TRBV7-2 and TRBJ2-7; D tentatively fits TRBD1 or TRBD2 (5 bases each). Per germline, CDR1 SGHTA and CDR2 FQGNSA. V lost 1 base, J lost 2 bases, and 12 bases lay in between. CDR3 length: 15 amino acids. CDR3 in amino acids: CASSLVDWGTYEQYF. The CDR3 DNA sequence: TGTGCCAGCAGCTTAGTGGACTGGGGGACCTACGAGCAGTACTTC.

About this clonotype: One junction end does not reproduce the germline sequence, and a read error may be involved. The V gene is TRBV14, the J gene TRBJ1-1; no firm D call. Per the germline V gene, CDR1 is SGHDN and CDR2 is FVKESK. The CDR3 covers 13 residues. This chain's CDR3 is CASSQGLNTVAFF. The CDR3 nucleotides are TGTGCCAGCAGCCAAGGACTGAACACTGTAGCTTTCTTT.

The CDR3 is CATSEVTSGMIDEQFF. DNA for the CDR3: TGTGCCACCAGTGAAGTGACTAGCGGTATGATCGATGAGCAGTTCTTC. The chain carries TRBV24-1 and TRBJ2-1; 9 positions agree with TRBD2. The germline V gene has CDR1 KGHDR and CDR2 SFDVKD. J lost 8 bases, V lost 4 bases, and 11 bases had no gene match. The length of the CDR3 is 16 residues.